This T cell receptor (beta chain) emerged from a study of blood T cell repertoires in COVID-19. At the level of the study: COVID-19 samples, acute and convalescent, were from the United States, Italy and Spain.

In the authors' workflow: From reference gene primer amplification, estimates of nucleated cell counts were derived. Clones were read by immunoSEQ multiplex PCR, and TCRdb kept only the in-frame ones, dropping some. The D gene and trimming were derived from the DNA, and the V and J assignments and clone size from that table. Among around 190,000 clones listed, around 85% were seen once. The CDR3 has 12 residues. V lost 9 bases, J lost 0 bases, and 8 bases lay in between. Germline-derived CDR1 and CDR2 are ENHRY and SYGVKD. Input material: peripheral blood. This sequence was found in a woman in her fifties or sixties with acute or convalescent COVID-19. The chain is built from TRBV10-3 and TRBJ2-5; D is possibly TRBD2 (6 bases). CDR3 nucleotides: TGTGCCATTGGGGACTACCAAGAGACCCAGTACTTC. Encoded protein: CAIGDYQETQYF.